This T cell receptor beta chain was documented in a study of blood T cell repertoires in COVID-19. TCRdb keeps only in-frame clones here, not all; method: immunoSEQ multiplex PCR. The sample yields about 190,000 clones, 65% to 85% seen once. V was clipped by 6 bases and J by 5 bases; unmatched bases: 10. The CDR3 has 16 amino acids. Germline assignment: CDR1 LGHDT and CDR2 YNNKEL (reference sequence). The sample was PBMCs or T cells enriched from blood (not recorded which). The chain is built from TRBV3-1 (or the pseudogene TRBV3-2) and TRBJ2-3; 11 positions match TRBD2. The origin of this receptor is a woman in her 30s who had recovered from COVID-19. Here the CDR3 reads CASRDNLLAGEDTQYF. CDR3 DNA: TGTGCCAGCAGGGACAACTTACTAGCGGGAGAAGATACGCAGTATTTT.